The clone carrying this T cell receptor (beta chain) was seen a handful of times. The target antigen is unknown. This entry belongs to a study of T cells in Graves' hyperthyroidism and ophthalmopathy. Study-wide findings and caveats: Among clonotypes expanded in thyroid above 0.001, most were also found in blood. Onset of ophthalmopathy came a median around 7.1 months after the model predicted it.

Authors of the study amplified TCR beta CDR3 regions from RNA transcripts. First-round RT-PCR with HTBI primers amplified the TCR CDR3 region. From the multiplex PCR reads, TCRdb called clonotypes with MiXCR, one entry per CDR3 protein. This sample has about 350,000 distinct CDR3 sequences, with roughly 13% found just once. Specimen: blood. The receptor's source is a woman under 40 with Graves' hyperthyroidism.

The CDR3 sequence is CASSFSRGSGNTIYF. In DNA form, the CDR3 reads TGTGCCAGCAGTTTTAGCAGGGGATCAGGAAACACCATATATTTT. The gene calls are TRBV28 and TRBJ1-3; possibly TRBD1 for D (6 bases). Between the trimmed V and J ends, which lost 3 bases and 4 bases, there was a span of 13 bases. CDR1 and CDR2 from the germline V gene are MDHEN and SYDVKM. The CDR3 sequence is 15 residues long. The full variable domain, in which reference TRBV28 and TRBJ1-3 provide the parts outside the CDR3, is DVKVTQSSRYLVKRTGEKVFLECVQDMDHENMFWYRQDPGLGLRLIYFSYDVKMKEKGDIPEGYSVSREKKERFSLILESASTNQTSMYLCASSFSRGSGNTIYFGEGSWLTVV.